Following are 18 T cell receptor beta chains from one sample sequenced in a study of T cell responses to AZD1222 COVID-19 vaccine. TCRdb's table, derived via immunoSEQ multiplex PCR, lists solely in-frame clones and lacks some. The sample has about 140,000 clones, over 65% seen once. The input for sequencing was peripheral blood, taken on day 0 of AZD1222 vaccination. These receptors all stem from an adult in good health.

The genes are TRBV6-2 or TRBV6-3 and TRBJ2-5, with no clear D. The CDR3 contains 11 residues. The V gene lost 2 bases and the J gene lost 5 bases, with 3 bases spanning the gap. Germline CDR1 MNHEY, CDR2 SVGEGT. CDR3: CASSYGETQYF. CDR3 DNA sequence: TGTGCCAGCAGTTACGGGGAGACCCAGTACTTC.

This clone was seen just once. The chain employs TRBV7-7 and TRBJ2-3; TRBD2 agrees at 10 bases. V lost 4 bases and J lost 6; bases outside the gene matches: 7. Germline V CDR1 and CDR2: SSHAT, FNYEAQ (reference sequence). This CDR3 has 15 amino acids. This CDR3 reads CASSSGPSGGDTQYF. CDR3 nucleotides: TGTGCCAGCAGCTCCGGCCCTAGCGGGGGCGATACGCAGTATTTT.

V usage is TRBV5-6 and J usage is TRBJ1-2; weak D call: TRBD1 (6 bases). This CDR3 has 14 residues. V lost 2 bases and J lost 4, with 12 bases in between. Germline V gene data show CDR1 as SGHDT and CDR2 as YYEEEE. Here the CDR3 reads CASSLTGMVYGYTF. DNA of the CDR3: TGTGCCAGCAGCTTAACAGGGATGGTCTATGGCTACACCTTC.

V usage is TRBV18 and J usage is TRBJ1-1; D is unresolved. Germline lookup yields CDR1 KGHSH and CDR2 LQKENI. The V end was cut by 3 bases, the J end by 1 base, with 6 bases between. The CDR3 length is 13 residues. In DNA, the CDR3 is TGTGCCAGCTCACCTGCAGGGAACACTGAAGCTTTCTTT. It yields the protein CASSPAGNTEAFF.

The J gene is TRBJ1-3, the V gene TRBV6-2 or TRBV6-3; a possible D gene is TRBD1 (5 bases). Germline V lookup: CDR1 MNHEY, CDR2 SVGEGT. Trimming removed 7 bases from V and 0 bases from J, with 10 bases in between. The CDR3 runs 14 residues. The CDR3 loop reads CASNPGYSGNTIYF. The CDR3 bases are TGTGCCAGCAACCCAGGGTACTCTGGAAACACCATATATTTT.

The V and J genes are TRBV24-1 and TRBJ1-6; 8 nucleotides match TRBD1. V was clipped by 9 bases and J by 7 bases; unmatched bases: 4. The CDR3 is 13 amino acids. CDR1 and CDR2 from the germline V gene are KGHDR and SFDVKD. The CDR3 reads CATGTGGNSPLHF. In nucleotides, the CDR3 is TGTGCCACCGGTACAGGGGGGAATTCACCCCTCCACTTT.

This rearrangement joins TRBV5-1 to TRBJ1-3; D call uncertain. CDR3 length: 14 residues. V was clipped by 0 bases and J by 8 bases, with 12 bases between them. Germline V gene data show CDR1 as SGHRS and CDR2 as YFSETQ. In nucleotides, the CDR3 is TGCGCCAGCAGCTTGGCGTCACATGGGGACACCATATATTTT. Translating gives CASSLASHGDTIYF.

CDR3 residues: CASSGTGNTIYF. CDR3 DNA sequence: TGCGCCAGCAGCGGGACAGGAAACACCATATATTTT. J is TRBJ1-3 and V is TRBV5-1; D might be TRBD1 (6 bases). The CDR3 runs 12 residues. V was shortened by 4 bases and J by 4 bases, with 6 bases between the two germline ends. CDR1 and CDR2 from the germline V gene are SGHRS and YFSETQ.

The chain combines TRBV5-1 with TRBJ1-4, with TRBD1 as a possible D gene (5 bases). Germline CDR1 is SGHRS and CDR2 is YFSETQ. This CDR3 spans 15 amino acids. V was trimmed by 2 bases and J by 4 bases, leaving 12 bases between them. CDR3 region: CASSFAGQGNEKLFF. The CDR3 DNA sequence: TGCGCCAGCAGCTTCGCCGGGCAGGGTAATGAAAAACTGTTTTTT.

A note on this clone: The same CDR3 can be traced to other DNA sequences in this sample. The chain couples TRBV30 to TRBJ1-6, with unresolved D. Per germline, CDR1 GTSNPN and CDR2 SVGIG (reference sequence). The CDR3 extends over 13 amino acids. The germline V and J ends were trimmed by 3 bases and 0 bases, with 3 bases remaining between them. The CDR3 loop is CAWRDSYNSPLHF. CDR3 DNA sequence: TGTGCCTGGAGGGACTCCTATAATTCACCCCTCCACTTT.

The chain couples TRBV6-2 or TRBV6-3 to TRBJ1-2; TRBD1 agrees at 7 bases. The CDR3 has 13 residues. V lost 2 bases and J lost 3; bases outside the gene matches: 0. The V gene's germline CDR1 is MNHEY and CDR2 SVGEGT. CDR3 coding DNA: TGTGCCAGCAGTTACGGACAGGACTATGGCTACACCTTC. Translating it yields CASSYGQDYGYTF.

The chain joins TRBV5-1 to TRBJ1-4; D may be TRBD1 (5 bases). Germline-derived CDR1 and CDR2 are SGHRS and YFSETQ. The CDR3 length is 16 residues. V lost 1 base and J 5 bases, leaving 15 bases between the germline ends. The CDR3 coding sequence is TGCGCCAGCAGCTTGAATCCCAGGGAAGGAAATGAAAAACTGTTTTTT. This sequence encodes CASSLNPREGNEKLFF.

The V and J genes are TRBV6-1 and TRBJ1-5, with TRBD1 matching over 7 bases. Losses at the gene ends were 6 bases for V and 16 bases for J; bases not matched to a gene: 9. CDR1 MNHNS and CDR2 SASEGT come from the germline V gene. The CDR3 spans 11 residues. CDR3 nucleotides: TGTGCCAGCAGCCAAGAGGGGGCCCTTCATTTT. This encodes CASSQEGALHF.

The chain links TRBV14 to TRBJ1-4; D is undetermined. Germline V CDR1 and CDR2: SGHDN, FVKESK. The CDR3 has 15 residues. Trimming left V 4 bases short and J 3 bases short, with 12 bases between. CDR3: CASSRHLQANEKLFF. In DNA form, the CDR3 reads TGTGCCAGCAGCCGACACCTCCAGGCTAATGAAAAACTGTTTTTT.

V and J are TRBV7-2 and TRBJ1-6; 10 nucleotides agree with TRBD1. CDR3 length: 15 residues. The junction had 7 bases not matched to a gene; V was cut back by 5 bases and J by 9 bases. Germline CDR1 SGHTA, CDR2 FQGNSA. The CDR3 region has the DNA TGTGCCAGCAGCGGAACCGGGACAGGGGCTTCACCCCTCCACTTT. Translation gives CASSGTGTGASPLHF.

The chain employs TRBV7-9 and TRBJ1-1, with 7 bases that match TRBD1. The CDR3 covers 18 residues. V trimming: 1 base; J trimming: 2 bases; junction bases outside the gene matches: 13. Germline V gene lookup returns CDR1 SEHNR and CDR2 FQNEAQ (reference sequence). CDR3 in amino acids: CASSLVLGVGTVNTEAFF. The CDR3 nucleotides are TGTGCCAGCAGCTTAGTGCTGGGGGTAGGGACAGTTAACACTGAAGCTTTCTTT.

This chain connects TRBV28 to TRBJ1-5; D ambiguous. The CDR3 contains 15 residues. Germline loops: CDR1 MDHEN, CDR2 SYDVKM. Trimming took off 2 bases at V and 1 base at J, with 9 bases between the two ends. CDR3 in DNA: TGTGCCAGCAGTTTACCAGGTAGCAGCAATCAGCCCCAGCATTTT. It yields the protein CASSLPGSSNQPQHF.

The chain uses TRBV2 and TRBJ1-6; D is unclear. The CDR3 runs to 12 residues. CDR1 is SNHLY, CDR2 FYNNEI, per germline. V dropped 6 bases and J dropped 7 bases, with 7 bases sitting between them. The CDR3 DNA reads TGTGCCAGCAGGTCCCACAATTCACCCCTCCACTTT. It encodes CASRSHNSPLHF.